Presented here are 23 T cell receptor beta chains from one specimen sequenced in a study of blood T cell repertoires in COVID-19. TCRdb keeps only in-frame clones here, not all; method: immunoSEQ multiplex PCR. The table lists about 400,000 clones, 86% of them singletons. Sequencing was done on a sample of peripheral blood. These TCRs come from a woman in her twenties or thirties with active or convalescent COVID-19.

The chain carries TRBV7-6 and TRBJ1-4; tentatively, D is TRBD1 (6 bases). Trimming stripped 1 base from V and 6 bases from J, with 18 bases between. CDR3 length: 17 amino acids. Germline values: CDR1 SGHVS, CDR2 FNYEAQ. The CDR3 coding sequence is TGTGCCAGCAGCTTAGGATCAGGGGTAGCTGGGTATGAAAAACTGTTTTTT. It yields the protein CASSLGSGVAGYEKLFF. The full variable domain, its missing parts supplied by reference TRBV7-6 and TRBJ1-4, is GAGVSQSPRYKVTKRGQDVALRCDPISGHVSLYWYRQALGQGPEFLTYFNYEAQQDKSGLPNDRFSAERPEGSISTLTIQRTEQRDSAMYRCASSLGSGVAGYEKLFFGSGTQLSVL.

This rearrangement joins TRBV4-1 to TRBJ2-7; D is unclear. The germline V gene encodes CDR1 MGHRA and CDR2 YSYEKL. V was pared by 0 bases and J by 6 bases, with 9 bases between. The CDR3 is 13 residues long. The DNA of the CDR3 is TGCGCCAGCAGCCAAGAAGAGGCCCTCGAGCAGTACTTC. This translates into CASSQEEALEQYF.

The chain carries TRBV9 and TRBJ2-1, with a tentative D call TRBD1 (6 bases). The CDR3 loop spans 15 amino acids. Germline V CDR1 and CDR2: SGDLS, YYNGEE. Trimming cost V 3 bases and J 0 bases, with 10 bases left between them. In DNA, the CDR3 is TGTGCCAGCAGCGAAACAGGGAGCTCCTACAATGAGCAGTTCTTC. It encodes CASSETGSSYNEQFF.

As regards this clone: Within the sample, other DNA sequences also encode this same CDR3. The CDR3 reads CASSIGRVGSTEAFF. The CDR3 nucleotides are TGTGCCAGTAGTATTGGTCGGGTTGGGTCCACTGAAGCTTTCTTT. The chain carries TRBV19 and TRBJ1-1; D is ambiguous. Per the germline V gene, CDR1 is LNHDA and CDR2 is SQIVND (reference sequence). V dropped 3 bases and J dropped 4 bases, with 15 bases sitting between them. This CDR3 region has 15 residues.

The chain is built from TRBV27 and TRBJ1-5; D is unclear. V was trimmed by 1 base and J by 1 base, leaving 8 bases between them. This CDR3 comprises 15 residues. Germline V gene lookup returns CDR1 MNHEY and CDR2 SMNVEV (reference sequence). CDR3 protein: CASSLWASSNQPQHF. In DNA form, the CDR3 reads TGTGCCAGCAGTTTATGGGCCAGCAGCAATCAGCCCCAGCATTTT.

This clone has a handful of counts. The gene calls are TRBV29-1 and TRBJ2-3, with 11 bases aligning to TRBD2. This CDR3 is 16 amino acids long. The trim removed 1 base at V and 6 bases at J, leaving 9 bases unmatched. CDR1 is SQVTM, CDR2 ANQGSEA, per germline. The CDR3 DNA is TGCAGCGTTGAAGGGGATCCTAGCGGGAGGTCGGATACGCAGTATTTT. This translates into CSVEGDPSGRSDTQYF.

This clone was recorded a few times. The CDR3 protein is CAWSRRGSNQPQHF. CDR3 nucleotide sequence: TGTGCCTGGAGCCGTAGGGGAAGCAATCAGCCCCAGCATTTT. The rearrangement joins TRBV30 to TRBJ1-5, with D possibly being TRBD1 (5 bases). CDR3 size: 14 residues. Germline V lookup: CDR1 GTSNPN, CDR2 SVGIG (reference sequence). V was shortened by 3 bases and J by 1 base, with 10 bases between the two germline ends.

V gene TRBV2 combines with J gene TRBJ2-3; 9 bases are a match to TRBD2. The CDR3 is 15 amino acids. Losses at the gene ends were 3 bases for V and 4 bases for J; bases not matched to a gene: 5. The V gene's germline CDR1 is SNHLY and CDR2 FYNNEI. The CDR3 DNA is TGTGCCAGCAGTGAGAATAGCGGGAGCGCAGATACGCAGTATTTT. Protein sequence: CASSENSGSADTQYF. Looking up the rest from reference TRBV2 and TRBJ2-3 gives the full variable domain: EPEVTQTPSHQVTQMGQEVILRCVPISNHLYFYWYRQILGQKVEFLVSFYNNEISEKSEIFDDQFSVERPDGSNFTLKIRSTKLEDSAMYFCASSENSGSADTQYFGPGTRLTVL.

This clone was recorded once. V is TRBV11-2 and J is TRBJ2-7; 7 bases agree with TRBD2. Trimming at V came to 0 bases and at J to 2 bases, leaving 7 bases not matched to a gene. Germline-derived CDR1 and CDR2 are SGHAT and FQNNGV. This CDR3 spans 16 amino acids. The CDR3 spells CASSLDWAGAPYEQYF. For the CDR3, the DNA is TGTGCCAGCAGCTTAGATTGGGCGGGAGCCCCCTACGAGCAGTACTTC.

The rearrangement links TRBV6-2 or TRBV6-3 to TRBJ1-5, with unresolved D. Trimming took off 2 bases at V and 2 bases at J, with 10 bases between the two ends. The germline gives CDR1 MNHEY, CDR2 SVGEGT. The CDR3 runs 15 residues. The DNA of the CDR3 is TGTGCCAGCAGTTACCCCCCAGTTCGCAATCAGCCCCAGCATTTT. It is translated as CASSYPPVRNQPQHF.

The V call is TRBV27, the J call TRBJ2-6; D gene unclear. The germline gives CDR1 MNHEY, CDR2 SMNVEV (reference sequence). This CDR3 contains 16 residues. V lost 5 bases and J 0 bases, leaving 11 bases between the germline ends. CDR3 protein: CASSVTSGSGANVLTF. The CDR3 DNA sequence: TGTGCCAGCAGTGTCACGTCAGGCTCTGGGGCCAACGTCCTGACTTTC. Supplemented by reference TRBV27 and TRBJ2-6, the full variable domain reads EAQVTQNPRYLITVTGKKLTVTCSQNMNHEYMSWYRQDPGLGLRQIYYSMNVEVTDKGDVPEGYKVSRKEKRNFPLILESPSPNQTSLYFCASSVTSGSGANVLTFGAGSRLTVL.

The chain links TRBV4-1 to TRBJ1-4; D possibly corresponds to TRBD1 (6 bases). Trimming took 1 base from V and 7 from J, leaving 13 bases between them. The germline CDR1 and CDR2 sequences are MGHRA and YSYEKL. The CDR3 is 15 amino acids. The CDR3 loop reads CASSQAGGVSEKLFF. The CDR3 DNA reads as TGCGCCAGCAGCCAAGCGGGGGGCGTCAGTGAAAAACTGTTTTTT.

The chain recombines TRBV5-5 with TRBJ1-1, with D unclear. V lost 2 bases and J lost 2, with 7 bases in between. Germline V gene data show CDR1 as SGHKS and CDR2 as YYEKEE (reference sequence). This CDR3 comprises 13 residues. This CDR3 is CASSFDINTEAFF. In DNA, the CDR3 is TGTGCCAGCAGCTTTGACATAAACACTGAAGCTTTCTTT. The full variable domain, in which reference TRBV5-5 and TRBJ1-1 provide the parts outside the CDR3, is DAGVTQSPTHLIKTRGQQVTLRCSPISGHKSVSWYQQVLGQGPQFIFQYYEKEERGRGNFPDRFSARQFPNYSSELNVNALLLGDSALYLCASSFDINTEAFFGQGTRLTVV.

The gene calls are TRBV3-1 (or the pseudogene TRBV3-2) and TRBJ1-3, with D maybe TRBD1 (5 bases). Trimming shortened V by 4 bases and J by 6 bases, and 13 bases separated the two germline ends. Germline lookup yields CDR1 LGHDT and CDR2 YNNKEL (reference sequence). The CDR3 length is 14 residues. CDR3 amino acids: CASSPTRGANTIYF. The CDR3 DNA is TGTGCCAGCAGCCCGACTAGGGGCGCAAACACCATATATTTT.

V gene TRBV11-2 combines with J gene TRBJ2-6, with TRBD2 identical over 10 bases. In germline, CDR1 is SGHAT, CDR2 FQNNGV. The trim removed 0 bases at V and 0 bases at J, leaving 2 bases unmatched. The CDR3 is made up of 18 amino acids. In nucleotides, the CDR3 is TGTGCCAGCAGCTTAGATTGGACTAGCGGCTCTGGGGCCAACGTCCTGACTTTC. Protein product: CASSLDWTSGSGANVLTF.

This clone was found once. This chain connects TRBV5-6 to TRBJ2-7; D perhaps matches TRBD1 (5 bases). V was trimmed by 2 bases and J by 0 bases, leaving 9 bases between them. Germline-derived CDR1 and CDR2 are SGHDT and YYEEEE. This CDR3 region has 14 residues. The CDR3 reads CASSFRQSSYEQYF. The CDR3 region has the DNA TGTGCCAGCAGCTTTAGACAGAGCTCCTACGAGCAGTACTTC.

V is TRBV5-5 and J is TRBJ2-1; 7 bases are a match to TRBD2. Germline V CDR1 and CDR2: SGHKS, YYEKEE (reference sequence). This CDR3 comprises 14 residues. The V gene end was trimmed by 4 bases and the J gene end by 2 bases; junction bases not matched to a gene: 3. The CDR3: CASSVGTTYNEQFF. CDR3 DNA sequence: TGTGCCAGCAGCGTCGGGACTACCTACAATGAGCAGTTCTTC.

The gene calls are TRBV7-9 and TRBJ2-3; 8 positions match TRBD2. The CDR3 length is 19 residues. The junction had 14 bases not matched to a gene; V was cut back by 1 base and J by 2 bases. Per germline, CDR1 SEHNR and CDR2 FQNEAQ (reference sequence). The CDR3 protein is CASSLELLAGLPFTDTQYF. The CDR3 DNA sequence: TGTGCCAGCAGCTTAGAATTGCTAGCGGGCTTACCCTTCACAGATACGCAGTATTTT.

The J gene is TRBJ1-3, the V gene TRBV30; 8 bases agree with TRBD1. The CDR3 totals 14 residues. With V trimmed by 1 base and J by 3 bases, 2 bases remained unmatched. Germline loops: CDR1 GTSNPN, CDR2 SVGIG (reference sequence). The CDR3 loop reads CAWSAGQGGNTIYF. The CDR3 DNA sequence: TGTGCCTGGAGTGCCGGACAGGGTGGAAACACCATATATTTT.

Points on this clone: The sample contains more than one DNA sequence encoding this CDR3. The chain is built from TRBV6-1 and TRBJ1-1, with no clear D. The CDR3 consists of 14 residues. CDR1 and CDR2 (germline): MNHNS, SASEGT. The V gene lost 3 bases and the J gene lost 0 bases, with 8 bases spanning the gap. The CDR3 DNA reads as TGTGCCAGCAGTGATCCCGGTATGAACACTGAAGCTTTCTTT. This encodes CASSDPGMNTEAFF.

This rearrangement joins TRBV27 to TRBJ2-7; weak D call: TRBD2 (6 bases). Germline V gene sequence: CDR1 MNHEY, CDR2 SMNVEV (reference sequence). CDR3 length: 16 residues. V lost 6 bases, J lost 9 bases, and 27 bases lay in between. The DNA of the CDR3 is TGTGCCAGCAGCTCCTTCACGGGGGACCACCCAACGTGGCAGTACTTC. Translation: CASSSFTGDHPTWQYF.

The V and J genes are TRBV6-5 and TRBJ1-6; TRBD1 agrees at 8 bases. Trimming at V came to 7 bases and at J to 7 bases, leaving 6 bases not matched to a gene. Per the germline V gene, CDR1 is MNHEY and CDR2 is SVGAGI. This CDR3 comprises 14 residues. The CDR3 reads CASTQGAANSPLHF. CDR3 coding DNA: TGTGCCAGCACCCAGGGGGCCGCCAATTCACCCCTCCACTTT.

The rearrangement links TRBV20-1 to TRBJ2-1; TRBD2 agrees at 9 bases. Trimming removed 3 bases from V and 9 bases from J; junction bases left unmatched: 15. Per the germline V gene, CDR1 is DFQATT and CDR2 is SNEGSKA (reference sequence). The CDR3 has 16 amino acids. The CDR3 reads CSASSASGIMGGEQFF. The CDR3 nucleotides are TGCAGTGCTAGTTCGGCTAGCGGGATCATGGGCGGTGAGCAGTTCTTC.